This entry describes one TCR beta chain. The antigen is undetermined. The data are from a study of CD8+CD57+ T cells in acquired aplastic anemia. Study-level information: DNA recovered from sorted CD4+ and CD8+ cells had a mean of approximately 3.4 ug. There were 10 million or so reads, on average, for CD4+ cells from healthy donors.

Study observations and caveats: Any difference that existed in CD8+ Simpson's diversity between patients and controls was not significant.

The V gene end was trimmed by 5 bases and the J gene end by 3 bases; junction bases not matched to a gene: 4. Looked up from germline, CDR1 is SGHTA and CDR2 is FQGNSA. The CDR3 totals 14 residues. Genomic DNA, serving as template, underwent TCR beta VDJ and CDR3 profiling. One entry per CDR3 protein, called by TCRdb with MiXCR from the reads. Of about 200,000 distinct CDR3 sequences in the sample, roughly 35% are singletons; the top ten hold around 1.1%. This rearrangement joins TRBV7-2 to TRBJ2-5; TRBD1 aligns across 9 bases. Sample: sorted CD4+, CD8+, or CD8+CD57+ T cells (not recorded which) from PBMCs. The receptor was isolated from a human donor in good health, serving as a control. CDR3 protein: CASSRTGVEETQYF. For the CDR3, the DNA is TGTGCCAGCAGCAGGACAGGGGTGGAAGAGACCCAGTACTTC.